The clone carrying this T cell receptor beta chain was detected many times. Its matching antigen is unknown. The data were taken from a study of T-cell reconstitution after alpha-beta-depleted transplantation in children. A TCRbeta library incorporating unique molecular identifiers was prepared. TCRdb recomputed calls from the PCR reads with MiXCR, one row per CDR3 protein. The data hold approximately 500,000 distinct CDR3 sequences, with roughly 10% observed a single time. The study's findings and limits: From surviving recipient T cells and thymic progenitors came the high day-60 TCRbeta diversity observed in some patients. By one year post-transplant, T-cell counts and diversity largely arose from T cells that were newly produced. About two months after transplant, alpha-beta T cells reportedly came from several hundred expanded graft clones.

The receptor's source is a child aged 2 to 15 with inherited bone marrow failure, due to receive a stem cell transplant. The material sequenced was PBMCs, taken before TCRalphabeta/CD19-depleted stem cell transplant.

The DNA of the CDR3 is TGTGCCAGCAGCTCCGATGGGTGGGGGCCCACCGGGGAGCTGTTTTTT. Protein product: CASSSDGWGPTGELFF. The chain combines TRBV28 with TRBJ2-2; TRBD1 might be the D (6 bases). V lost 6 bases, J lost 4 bases, and 18 bases lay in between. Germline V gene data show CDR1 as MDHEN and CDR2 as SYDVKM. The CDR3 is 16 residues long.